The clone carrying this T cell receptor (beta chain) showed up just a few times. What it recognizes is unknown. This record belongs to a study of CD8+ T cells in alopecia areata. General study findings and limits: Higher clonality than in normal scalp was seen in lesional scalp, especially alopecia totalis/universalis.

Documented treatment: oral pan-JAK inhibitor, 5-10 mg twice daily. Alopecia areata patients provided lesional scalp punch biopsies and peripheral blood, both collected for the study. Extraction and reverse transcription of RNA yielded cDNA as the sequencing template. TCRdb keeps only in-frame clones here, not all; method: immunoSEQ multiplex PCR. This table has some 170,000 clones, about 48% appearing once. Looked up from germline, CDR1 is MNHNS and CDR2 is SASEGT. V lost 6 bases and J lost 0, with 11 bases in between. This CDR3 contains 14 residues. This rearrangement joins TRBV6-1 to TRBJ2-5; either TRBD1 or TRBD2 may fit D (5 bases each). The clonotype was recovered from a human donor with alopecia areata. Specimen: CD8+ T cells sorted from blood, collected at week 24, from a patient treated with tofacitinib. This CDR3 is CASSPGPYQETQYF. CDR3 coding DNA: TGTGCCAGCAGCCCGGGACCGTACCAAGAGACCCAGTACTTC.